The T cell receptor (beta chain) under discussion was sequenced for a study of type 1 and type 2 diabetes patients. Study-level information: Participants included type 1 and type 2 diabetes patients plus nondiabetic controls.

Approximately 9 milliliters of peripheral blood were collected from each participant. The germline gives CDR1 LNHDA, CDR2 SQIVND (reference sequence). After removal of 7 bases from V and 6 bases from J, the junction contained 6 bases not matched to a gene. The CDR3 is 14 residues long. The PCR template was genomic DNA. The TCR beta CDR3 region was amplified using 30 forward and 13 reverse primers. One entry per CDR3 protein, called by TCRdb with MiXCR from the multiplex PCR reads. The sample lists about 290,000 distinct CDR3 sequences, more than 40% occurring once. V and J are TRBV19 and TRBJ2-1; 10 nucleotides align to TRBD2. The sequencing input was peripheral blood mononuclear cells (PBMCs). The TCR was taken from a man younger than 35 with type 2 diabetes. The DNA for the CDR3 is TGTGCCAGTAAGGACAGCGGGGGGGGCAATGAGCAGTTCTTC. This encodes CASKDSGGGNEQFF.